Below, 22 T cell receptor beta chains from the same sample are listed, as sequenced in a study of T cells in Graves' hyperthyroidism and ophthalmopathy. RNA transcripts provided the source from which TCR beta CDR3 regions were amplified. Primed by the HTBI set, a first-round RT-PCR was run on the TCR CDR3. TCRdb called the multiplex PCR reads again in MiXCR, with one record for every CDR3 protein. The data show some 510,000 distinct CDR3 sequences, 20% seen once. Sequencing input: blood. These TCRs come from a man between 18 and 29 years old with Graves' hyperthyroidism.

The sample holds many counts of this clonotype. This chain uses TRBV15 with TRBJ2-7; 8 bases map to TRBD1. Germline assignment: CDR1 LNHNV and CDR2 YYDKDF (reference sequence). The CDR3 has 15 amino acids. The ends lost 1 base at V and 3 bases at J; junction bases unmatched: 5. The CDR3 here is CATSRVRGQGYEQYF. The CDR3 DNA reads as TGTGCCACCAGCAGAGTTCGAGGACAGGGCTACGAGCAGTACTTC.

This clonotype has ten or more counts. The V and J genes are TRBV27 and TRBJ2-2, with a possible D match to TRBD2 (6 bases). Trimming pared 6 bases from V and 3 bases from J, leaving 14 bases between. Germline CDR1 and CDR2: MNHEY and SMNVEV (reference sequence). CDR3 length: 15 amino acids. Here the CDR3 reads CASSSDGGYTGELFF. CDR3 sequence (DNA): TGTGCCAGCAGCTCGGACGGGGGATACACCGGGGAGCTGTTTTTT.

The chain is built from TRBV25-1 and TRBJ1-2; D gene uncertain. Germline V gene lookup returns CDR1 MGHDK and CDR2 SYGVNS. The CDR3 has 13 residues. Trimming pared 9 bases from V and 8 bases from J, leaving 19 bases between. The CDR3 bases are TGTGCCAGTAGTAGTGCGACGCAATGGGGCTACACCTTC. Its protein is CASSSATQWGYTF.

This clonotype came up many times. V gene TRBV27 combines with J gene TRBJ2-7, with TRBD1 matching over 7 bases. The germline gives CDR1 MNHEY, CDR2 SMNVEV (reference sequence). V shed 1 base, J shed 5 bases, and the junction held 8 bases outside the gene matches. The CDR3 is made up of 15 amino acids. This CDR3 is CASSLFGDRDHEQYF. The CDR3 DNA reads TGTGCCAGCAGTTTATTCGGGGACAGAGACCACGAGCAGTACTTC.

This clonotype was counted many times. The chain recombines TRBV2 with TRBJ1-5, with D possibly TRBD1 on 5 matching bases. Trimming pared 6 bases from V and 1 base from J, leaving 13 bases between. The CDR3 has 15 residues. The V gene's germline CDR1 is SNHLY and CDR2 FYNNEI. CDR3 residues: CASSLTPGSNQPQHF. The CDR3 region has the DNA TGTGCCAGCAGCCTAACACCAGGGAGCAATCAGCCCCAGCATTTT. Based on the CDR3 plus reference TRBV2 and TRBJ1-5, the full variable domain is EPEVTQTPSHQVTQMGQEVILRCVPISNHLYFYWYRQILGQKVEFLVSFYNNEISEKSEIFDDQFSVERPDGSNFTLKIRSTKLEDSAMYFCASSLTPGSNQPQHFGDGTRLSIL.

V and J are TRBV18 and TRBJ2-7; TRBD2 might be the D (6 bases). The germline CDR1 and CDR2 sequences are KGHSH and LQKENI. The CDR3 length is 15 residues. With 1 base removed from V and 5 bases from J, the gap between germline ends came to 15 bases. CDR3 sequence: CASSPQGTGADEQYF. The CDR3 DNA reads TGTGCCAGCTCACCACAGGGGACTGGGGCCGACGAGCAGTACTTC.

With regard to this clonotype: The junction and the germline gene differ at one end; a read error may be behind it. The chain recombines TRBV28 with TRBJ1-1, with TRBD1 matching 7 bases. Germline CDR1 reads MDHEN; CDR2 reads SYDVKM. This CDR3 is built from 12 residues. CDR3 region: CASGFSGGSAFF. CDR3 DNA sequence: TGTGCCAGCGGTTTCTCAGGGGGGTCGGCTTTCTTT.

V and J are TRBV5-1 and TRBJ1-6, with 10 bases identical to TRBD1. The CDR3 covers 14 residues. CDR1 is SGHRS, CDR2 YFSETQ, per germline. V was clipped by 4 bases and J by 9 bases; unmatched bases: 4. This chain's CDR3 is CASSRTGGLSPLHF. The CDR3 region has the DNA TGCGCCAGCAGCCGGACAGGGGGTCTTTCACCCCTCCACTTT. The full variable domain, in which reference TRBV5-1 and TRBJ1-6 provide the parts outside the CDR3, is KAGVTQTPRYLIKTRGQQVTLSCSPISGHRSVSWYQQTPGQGLQFLFEYFSETQRNKGNFPGRFSGRQFSNSRSEMNVSTLELGDSALYLCASSRTGGLSPLHFGNGTRLTVT.

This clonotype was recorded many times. CDR3 amino acids: CASSEGVNYGYTF. The CDR3 bases are TGTGCCAGCAGTGAAGGAGTGAACTATGGCTACACCTTC. The chain uses TRBV2 and TRBJ1-2; no definite D call. Germline V gene data show CDR1 as SNHLY and CDR2 as FYNNEI. Trimming removed 1 base from V and 2 bases from J, with 5 bases in between. The CDR3 covers 13 residues.

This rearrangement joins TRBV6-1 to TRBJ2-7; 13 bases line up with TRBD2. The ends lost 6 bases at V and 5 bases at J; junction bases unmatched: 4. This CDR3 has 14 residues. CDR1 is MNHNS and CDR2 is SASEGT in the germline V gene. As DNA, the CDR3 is TGTGCCAGCAGACCCACTAGCGGGGGGGACGAGCAGTACTTC. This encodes CASRPTSGGDEQYF.

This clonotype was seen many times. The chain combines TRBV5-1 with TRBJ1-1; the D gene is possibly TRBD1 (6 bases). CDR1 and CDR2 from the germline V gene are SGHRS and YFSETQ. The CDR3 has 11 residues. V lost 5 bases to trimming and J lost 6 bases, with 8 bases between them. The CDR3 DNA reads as TGCGCCAGCAGGGGGGCAGCTGAAGCTTTCTTT. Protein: CASRGAAEAFF.

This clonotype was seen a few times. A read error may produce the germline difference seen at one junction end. This CDR3 reads CASSPANTEACF. The CDR3 DNA sequence: TGTGCCAGCAGTCCCGCGAACACTGAAGCTTGCTTT. The chain links TRBV12-3 or TRBV12-4 to TRBJ1-1; the D is unclear. This CDR3 region has 12 residues.

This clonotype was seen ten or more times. For the CDR3, the DNA is TGTGCCAGCAGTTTAGCTGCAGGTTTTAGCAATCAGCCCCAGCATTTT. Protein product: CASSLAAGFSNQPQHF. The V and J genes are TRBV12-3 or TRBV12-4 and TRBJ1-5; no clear D. Trimming took 0 bases from V and 0 from J, leaving 9 bases between them. This CDR3 comprises 16 residues.

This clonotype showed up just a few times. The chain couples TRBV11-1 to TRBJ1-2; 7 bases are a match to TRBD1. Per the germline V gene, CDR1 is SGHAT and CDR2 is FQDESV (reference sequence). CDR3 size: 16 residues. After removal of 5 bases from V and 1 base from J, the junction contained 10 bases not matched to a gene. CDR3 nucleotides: TGTGCCAGCAGCAGAGGGACAGCAAAATTTAACTATGGCTACACCTTC. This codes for CASSRGTAKFNYGYTF.

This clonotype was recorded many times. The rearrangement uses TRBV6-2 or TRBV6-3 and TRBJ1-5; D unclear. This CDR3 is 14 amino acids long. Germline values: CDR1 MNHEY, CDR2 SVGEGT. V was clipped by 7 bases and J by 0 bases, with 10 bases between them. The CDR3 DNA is TGTGCCAGCACAACGGTTTATAGCAATCAGCCCCAGCATTTT. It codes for CASTTVYSNQPQHF.

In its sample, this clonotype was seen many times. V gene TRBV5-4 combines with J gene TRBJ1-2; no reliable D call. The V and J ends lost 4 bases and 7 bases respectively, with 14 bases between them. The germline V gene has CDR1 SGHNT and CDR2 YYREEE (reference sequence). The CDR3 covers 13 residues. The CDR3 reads CASSRPGEPGYTF. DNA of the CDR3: TGTGCCAGCAGCAGGCCGGGAGAACCTGGCTACACCTTC.

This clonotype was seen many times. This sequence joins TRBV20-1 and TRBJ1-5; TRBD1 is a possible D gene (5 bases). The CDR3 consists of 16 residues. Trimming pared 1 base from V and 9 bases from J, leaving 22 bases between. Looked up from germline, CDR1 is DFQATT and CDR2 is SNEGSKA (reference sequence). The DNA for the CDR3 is TGCAGTGCTAGAGTCGGGCAGGGAAGGATTGGGGGGCCCCAGCATTTT. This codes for CSARVGQGRIGGPQHF.

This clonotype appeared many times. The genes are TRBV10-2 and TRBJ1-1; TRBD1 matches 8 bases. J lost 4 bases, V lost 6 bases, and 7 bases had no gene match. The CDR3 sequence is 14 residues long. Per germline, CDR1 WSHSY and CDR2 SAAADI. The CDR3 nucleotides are TGCGCCAGCAGGTCCGCTACAGGGGGCACTGAAGCTTTCTTT. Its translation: CASRSATGGTEAFF.

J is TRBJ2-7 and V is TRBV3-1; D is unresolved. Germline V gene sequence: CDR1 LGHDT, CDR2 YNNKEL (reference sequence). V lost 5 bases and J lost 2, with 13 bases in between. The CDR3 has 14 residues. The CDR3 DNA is TGTGCCAGCAGCTCACCCCGGAGTACCTACGAGCAGTACTTC. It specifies CASSSPRSTYEQYF.

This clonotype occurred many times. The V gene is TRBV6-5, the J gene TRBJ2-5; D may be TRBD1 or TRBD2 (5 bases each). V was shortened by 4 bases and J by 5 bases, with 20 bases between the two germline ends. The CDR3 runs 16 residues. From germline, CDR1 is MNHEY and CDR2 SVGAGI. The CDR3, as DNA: TGTGCCAGCAGTTCTAAAACCGGGACCCTCGGGGAGACCCAGTACTTC. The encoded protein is CASSSKTGTLGETQYF.

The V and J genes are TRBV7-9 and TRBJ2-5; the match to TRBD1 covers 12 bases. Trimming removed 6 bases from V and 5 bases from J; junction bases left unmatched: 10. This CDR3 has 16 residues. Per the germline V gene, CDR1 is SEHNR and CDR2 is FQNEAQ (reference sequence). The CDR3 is CASSQPGTGGVETQYF. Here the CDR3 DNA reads TGTGCCAGCAGTCAACCTGGGACAGGGGGCGTTGAGACCCAGTACTTC.

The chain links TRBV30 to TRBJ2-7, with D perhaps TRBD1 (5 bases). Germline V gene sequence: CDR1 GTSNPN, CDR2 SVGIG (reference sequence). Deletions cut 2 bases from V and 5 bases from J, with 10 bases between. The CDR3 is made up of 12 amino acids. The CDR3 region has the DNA TGTGCCTGGAGTTATAAGGGGAACGAGCAGTACTTC. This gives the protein CAWSYKGNEQYF.